This entry features one TCR beta chain sequence. Its antigen remains unknown. The CDR3 is 15 residues long. The germline gives CDR1 ENHRY, CDR2 SYGVKD. Trimming removed 6 bases from V and 2 bases from J; junction bases left unmatched: 7. As to treatment: roughly ten-day PBMC culture with coronavirus spike peptide pools or control peptides (ViraFEST assay). Sequencing of DNA taken from cultured CD4+ T cells relied on the Oncomine TCR Beta short-read assay. TCRdb re-analysed the PCR reads in MiXCR, keeping a single row per CDR3 protein. The sample lists tens of thousands of distinct CDR3 sequences; about 56% were seen once. This record belongs to a study of vaccination and CD4 T cells after COVID-19. Across the whole study: Each participant underwent a two-dose regimen of either the BNT162b2 or the mRNA-1273 vaccine.

Study observations and caveats: SARS-CoV-2-reactive clonotype medians increased from roughly 21 to 40, not significantly.

The chain employs TRBV10-3 and TRBJ2-3; 8 bases are a match to TRBD2. Material: CD4+ T cells from blood, cultured in vitro. The origin of this receptor is a human donor who had recovered from COVID-19. The CDR3: CAISSGGADTDTQYF. The DNA of the CDR3 is TGTGCCATCAGCTCGGGGGGGGCTGACACAGATACGCAGTATTTT.